This paragraph reports one TCR beta chain. The data originate from a study of T-cell reconstitution after alpha-beta-depleted transplantation in children. The CDR3 is 17 amino acids. Germline CDR1 SGHDT, CDR2 YYEEEE. With V trimmed by 4 bases and J by 2 bases, 12 bases remained unmatched. Unique molecular identifiers were used in preparing the TCRbeta library. MiXCR, applied by TCRdb to the PCR reads, yields one record per CDR3 protein. Counted here are around 490,000 distinct CDR3 sequences, about an eighth occurring once; the ten biggest clones make up around 13%. The input for sequencing was PBMCs, mostly from graft donor cells, taken 180 days after TCRalphabeta/CD19-depleted stem cell transplant. The receptor's source is a female patient between 2 and 15 years old who had a stem cell transplant for aplastic anemia, so the T cells may come from the graft donor. The rearrangement links TRBV5-6 to TRBJ2-1; the match to TRBD1 covers 7 bases. In DNA, the CDR3 is TGTGCCAGCAGCAAAGGGGGCCAGCGCCGTACCTACAATGAGCAGTTCTTC. Translating it yields CASSKGGQRRTYNEQFF.